This T cell receptor (beta chain) stems from a study of type 1 regulatory T cells. CDR3 length: 14 residues. Germline assignment: CDR1 SGHTA and CDR2 FQGNSA. V was clipped by 5 bases and J by 3 bases, with 14 bases between them. TCRdb called the reads again in MiXCR, with one record for every CDR3 protein. The sample records some 90,000 distinct CDR3 sequences, about a third being singletons. The sequence derives from a human donor in good health. Sequencing was done on a sample of CD4+ T cells, either the whole sample or a sorted fraction (not recorded which). This chain connects TRBV7-2 to TRBJ2-7; maybe TRBD2 (6 bases). The chain's CDR3 is CASSQNSGDYEQYF. As DNA, the CDR3 is TGTGCCAGCAGCCAAAATAGCGGAGACTACGAGCAGTACTTC.